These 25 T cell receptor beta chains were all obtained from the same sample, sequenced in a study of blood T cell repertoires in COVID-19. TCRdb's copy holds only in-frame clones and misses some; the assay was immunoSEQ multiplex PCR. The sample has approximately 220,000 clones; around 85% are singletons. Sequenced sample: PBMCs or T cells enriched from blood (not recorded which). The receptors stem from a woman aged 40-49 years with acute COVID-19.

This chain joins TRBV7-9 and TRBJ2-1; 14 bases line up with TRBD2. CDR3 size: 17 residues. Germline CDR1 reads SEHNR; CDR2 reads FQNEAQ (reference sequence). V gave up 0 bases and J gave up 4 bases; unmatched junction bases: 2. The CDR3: CASSLAGLAGVYNEQFF. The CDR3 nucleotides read TGTGCCAGCAGCTTAGCGGGACTAGCGGGAGTTTACAATGAGCAGTTCTTC.

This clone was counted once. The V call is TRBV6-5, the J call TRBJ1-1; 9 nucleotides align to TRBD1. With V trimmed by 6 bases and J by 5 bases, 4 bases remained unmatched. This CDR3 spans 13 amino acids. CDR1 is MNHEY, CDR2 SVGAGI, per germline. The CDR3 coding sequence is TGTGCCAGCAGACAGGGGGCGAAGACTGAAGCTTTCTTT. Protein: CASRQGAKTEAFF.

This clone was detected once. CDR3 in amino acids: CASSATSGNSYNEQFF. CDR3 nucleotide sequence: TGTGCCAGCAGCGCCACTAGCGGAAATTCCTACAATGAGCAGTTCTTC. V usage is TRBV9 and J usage is TRBJ2-1, with 8 bases aligning to TRBD2. The CDR3 extends over 16 amino acids. From germline, CDR1 is SGDLS and CDR2 YYNGEE. Trimming removed 3 bases from V and 1 base from J; junction bases left unmatched: 6.

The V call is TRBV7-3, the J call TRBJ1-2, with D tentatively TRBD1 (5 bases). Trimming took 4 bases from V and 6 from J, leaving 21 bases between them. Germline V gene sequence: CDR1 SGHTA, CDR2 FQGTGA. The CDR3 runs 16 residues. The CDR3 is CASSSTVRTPPDGYTF. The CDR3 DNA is TGTGCCAGCAGCTCGACAGTTAGAACCCCCCCGGATGGCTACACCTTC.

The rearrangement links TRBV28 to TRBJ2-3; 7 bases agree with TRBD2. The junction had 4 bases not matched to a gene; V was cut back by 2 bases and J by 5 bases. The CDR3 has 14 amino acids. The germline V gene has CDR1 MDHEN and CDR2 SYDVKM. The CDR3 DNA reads TGTGCCAGCAGTTTAGCGGGAGTTGGAGATACGCAGTATTTT. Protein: CASSLAGVGDTQYF.

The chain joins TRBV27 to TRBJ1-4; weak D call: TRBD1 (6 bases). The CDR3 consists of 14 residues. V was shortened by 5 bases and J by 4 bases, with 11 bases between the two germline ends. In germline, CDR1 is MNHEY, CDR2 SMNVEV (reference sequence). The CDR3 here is CASSPGHFNEKLFF. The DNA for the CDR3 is TGTGCCAGCAGTCCGGGACACTTTAATGAAAAACTGTTTTTT. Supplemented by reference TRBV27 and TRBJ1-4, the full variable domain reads EAQVTQNPRYLITVTGKKLTVTCSQNMNHEYMSWYRQDPGLGLRQIYYSMNVEVTDKGDVPEGYKVSRKEKRNFPLILESPSPNQTSLYFCASSPGHFNEKLFFGSGTQLSVL.

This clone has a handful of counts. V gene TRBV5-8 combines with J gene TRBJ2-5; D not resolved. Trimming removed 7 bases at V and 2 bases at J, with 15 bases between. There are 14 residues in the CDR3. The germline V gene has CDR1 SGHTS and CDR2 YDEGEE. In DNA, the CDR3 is TGTGCCAGCCGCCCAAAGCGAGGACAAGAGACCCAGTACTTC. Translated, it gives CASRPKRGQETQYF.

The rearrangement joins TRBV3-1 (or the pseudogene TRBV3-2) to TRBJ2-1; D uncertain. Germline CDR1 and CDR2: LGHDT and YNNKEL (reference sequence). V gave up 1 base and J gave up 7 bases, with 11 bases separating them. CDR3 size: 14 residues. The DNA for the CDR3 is TGTGCCAGCAGCCAAGGTACTTTTTATAATGAGCAGTTCTTC. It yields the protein CASSQGTFYNEQFF.

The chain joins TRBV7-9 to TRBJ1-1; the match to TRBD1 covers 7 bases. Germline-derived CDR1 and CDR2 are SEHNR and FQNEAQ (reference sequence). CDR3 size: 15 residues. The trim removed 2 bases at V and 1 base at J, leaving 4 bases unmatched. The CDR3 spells CASSLPTGANTEAFF. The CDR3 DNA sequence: TGTGCCAGCAGCTTACCCACAGGGGCGAACACTGAAGCTTTCTTT.

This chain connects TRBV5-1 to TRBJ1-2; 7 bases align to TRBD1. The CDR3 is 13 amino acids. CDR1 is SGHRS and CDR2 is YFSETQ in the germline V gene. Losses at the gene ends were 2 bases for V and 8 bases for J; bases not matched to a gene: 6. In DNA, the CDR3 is TGCGCCAGCAGCTTTACAGGGGAGGACGGCTACACCTTC. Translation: CASSFTGEDGYTF.

Here the CDR3 DNA reads TGTGCCAGCAGCGACGCATGGAGTAGCGGGAGGGCAGATACGCAGTATTTT. Its translation: CASSDAWSSGRADTQYF. The J gene is TRBJ2-3, the V gene TRBV3-1 (or the pseudogene TRBV3-2); 11 bases are a match to TRBD2. The V segment lost 5 bases and the J segment 4 bases; nucleotides outside the gene matches: 11. This CDR3 has 17 amino acids. Looked up from germline, CDR1 is LGHDT and CDR2 is YNNKEL (reference sequence).

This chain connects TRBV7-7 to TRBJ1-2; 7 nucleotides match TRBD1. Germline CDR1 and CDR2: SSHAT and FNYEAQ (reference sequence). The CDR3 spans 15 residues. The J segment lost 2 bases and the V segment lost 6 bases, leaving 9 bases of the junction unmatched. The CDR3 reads CASSGPWDSNYGYTF. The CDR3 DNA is TGTGCCAGCAGTGGCCCCTGGGACAGCAACTATGGCTACACCTTC.

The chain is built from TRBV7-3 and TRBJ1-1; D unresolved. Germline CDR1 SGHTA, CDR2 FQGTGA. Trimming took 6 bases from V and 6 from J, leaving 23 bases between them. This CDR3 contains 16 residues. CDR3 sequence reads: CASRFEASEFVPEAFF. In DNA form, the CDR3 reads TGTGCCAGCAGGTTCGAGGCCTCCGAGTTCGTCCCTGAAGCTTTCTTT.

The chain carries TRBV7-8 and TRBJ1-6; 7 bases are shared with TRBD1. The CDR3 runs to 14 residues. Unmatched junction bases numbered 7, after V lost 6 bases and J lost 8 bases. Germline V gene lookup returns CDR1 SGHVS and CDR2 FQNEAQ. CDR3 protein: CASSFDREYSPLHF. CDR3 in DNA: TGTGCCAGCAGTTTCGACAGGGAGTATTCACCCCTCCACTTT.

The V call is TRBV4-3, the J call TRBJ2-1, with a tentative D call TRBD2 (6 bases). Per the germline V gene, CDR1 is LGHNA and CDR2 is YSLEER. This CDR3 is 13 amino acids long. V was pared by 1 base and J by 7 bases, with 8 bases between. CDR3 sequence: CASSQGLENEQFF. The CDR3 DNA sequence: TGCGCCAGCAGCCAAGGACTAGAAAATGAGCAGTTCTTC.

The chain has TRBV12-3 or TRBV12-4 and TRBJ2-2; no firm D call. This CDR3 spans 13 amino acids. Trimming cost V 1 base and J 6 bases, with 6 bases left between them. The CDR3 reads CASSLERSGELFF. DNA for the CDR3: TGTGCCAGCAGTTTAGAGCGTTCCGGGGAGCTGTTTTTT.

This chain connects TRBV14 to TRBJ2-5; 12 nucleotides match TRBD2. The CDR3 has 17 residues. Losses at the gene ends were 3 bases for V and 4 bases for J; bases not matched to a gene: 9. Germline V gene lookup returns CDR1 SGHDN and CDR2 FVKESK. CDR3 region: CASSQSLAGGLRETQYF. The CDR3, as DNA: TGTGCCAGCAGCCAGTCCCTAGCGGGAGGGCTTCGAGAGACCCAGTACTTC.

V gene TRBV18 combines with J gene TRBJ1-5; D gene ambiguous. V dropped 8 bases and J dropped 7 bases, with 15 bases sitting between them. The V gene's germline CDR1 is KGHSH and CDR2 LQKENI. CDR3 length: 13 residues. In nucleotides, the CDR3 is TGTGCCAGCCAGGCGGGGATCCAACAGCCCCAGCATTTT. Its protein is CASQAGIQQPQHF.

CDR3 residues: CASSFEATNYGYTF. CDR3 in DNA: TGTGCCAGCAGCTTTGAGGCGACTAACTATGGCTACACCTTC. The J gene is TRBJ1-2, the V gene TRBV5-5; D is unclear. CDR1 and CDR2 from the germline V gene are SGHKS and YYEKEE (reference sequence). The CDR3 length is 14 residues. The V end was cut by 2 bases, the J end by 0 bases, with 8 bases between.

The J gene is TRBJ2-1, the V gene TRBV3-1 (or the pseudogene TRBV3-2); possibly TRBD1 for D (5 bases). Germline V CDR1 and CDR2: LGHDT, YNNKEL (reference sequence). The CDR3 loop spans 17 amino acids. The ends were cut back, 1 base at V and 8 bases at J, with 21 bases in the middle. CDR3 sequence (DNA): TGTGCCAGCAGCCAAGTGGACATCAGCGCCCCTAATGATGAGCAGTTCTTC. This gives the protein CASSQVDISAPNDEQFF.

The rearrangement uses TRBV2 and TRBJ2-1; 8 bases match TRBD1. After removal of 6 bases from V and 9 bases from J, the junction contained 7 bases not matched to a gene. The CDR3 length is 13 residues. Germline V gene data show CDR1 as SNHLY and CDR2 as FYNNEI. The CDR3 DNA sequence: TGTGCCAGCAGCGCGGACAGGGCGGGTGAGCAGTTCTTC. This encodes CASSADRAGEQFF.

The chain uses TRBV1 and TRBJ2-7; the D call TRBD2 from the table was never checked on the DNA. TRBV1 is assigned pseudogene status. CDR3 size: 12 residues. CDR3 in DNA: TGCACGGTTAGCGGGGTTGCTTACGAGCAGTACTTC. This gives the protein CTVSGVAYEQYF.

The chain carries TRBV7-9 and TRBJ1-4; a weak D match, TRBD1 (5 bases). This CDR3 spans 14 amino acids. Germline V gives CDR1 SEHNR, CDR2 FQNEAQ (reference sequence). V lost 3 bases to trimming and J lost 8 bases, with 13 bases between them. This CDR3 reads CASSFDAGGEKLFF. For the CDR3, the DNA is TGTGCCAGCAGCTTTGACGCGGGGGGAGAAAAACTGTTTTTT. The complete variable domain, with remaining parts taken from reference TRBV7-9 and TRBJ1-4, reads DTGVSQNPRHKITKRGQNVTFRCDPISEHNRLYWYRQTLGQGPEFLTYFQNEAQLEKSRLLSDRFSAERPKGSFSTLEIQRTEQGDSAMYLCASSFDAGGEKLFFGSGTQLSVL.

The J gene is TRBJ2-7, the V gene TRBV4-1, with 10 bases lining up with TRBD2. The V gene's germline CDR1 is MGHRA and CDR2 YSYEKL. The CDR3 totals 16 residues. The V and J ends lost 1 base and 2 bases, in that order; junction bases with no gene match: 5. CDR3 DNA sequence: TGCGCCAGCAGCCAAGGTATAGCGGGAGGAACCTACGAGCAGTACTTC. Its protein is CASSQGIAGGTYEQYF.

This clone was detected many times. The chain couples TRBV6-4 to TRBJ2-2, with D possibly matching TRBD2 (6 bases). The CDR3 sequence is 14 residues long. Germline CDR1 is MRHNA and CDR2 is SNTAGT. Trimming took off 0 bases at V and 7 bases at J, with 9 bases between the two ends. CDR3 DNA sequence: TGTGCCAGCAGTGACTCAGGAGGGATCGGGGAGCTGTTTTTT. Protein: CASSDSGGIGELFF.